What follows are 11 T cell receptor beta chains derived from one specimen sequenced in a study of beta chain features in type 1 diabetes. General study points: Shortening of TCRB CDR3s, moderate but significant, appeared in all four CD4+ subsets of Type 1 diabetes patients.

Since all of the isolated RNA was reverse transcribed, expressed TCRB transcripts were what got sequenced. Assay: immunoSEQ multiplex PCR; the TCRdb copy retains only in-frame clones and omits some. The sample carries 40,000 to 60,000 clones, around 60% recorded once. The antigens of these receptors remain unknown. Sequenced sample: stem cell memory CD4+ T cells from blood. These receptors came from a woman aged 25 to 39 with type 1 diabetes.

This clone showed up just a few times. This chain uses TRBV29-1 with TRBJ2-7; D may be TRBD1 (5 bases). V was trimmed by 1 base and J by 0 bases, leaving 7 bases between them. The CDR3 consists of 13 residues. Germline assignment: CDR1 SQVTM and CDR2 ANQGSEA. The CDR3 here is CSVEVQDSYEQYF. The CDR3 nucleotides read TGCAGCGTTGAAGTACAGGACTCCTACGAGCAGTACTTC.

V is TRBV6-5 and J is TRBJ2-1; 13 nucleotides match TRBD2. Germline lookup yields CDR1 MNHEY and CDR2 SVGAGI. V gave up 6 bases and J gave up 9 bases; unmatched junction bases: 8. The CDR3 is 15 residues long. The CDR3 nucleotides read TGTGCCAGCAGGGGGACTAGCGGGATAAAGGGTGAGCAGTTCTTC. Residues: CASRGTSGIKGEQFF.

The rearrangement links TRBV7-9 to TRBJ1-2; D is undetermined. CDR1 SEHNR and CDR2 FQNEAQ come from the germline V gene (reference sequence). This CDR3 region has 13 residues. Trimming stripped 5 bases from V and 8 bases from J, with 15 bases between. The CDR3, as DNA: TGTGCCAGCAGCGTCCGTTCGGGTAGAGGCTACACCTTC. This codes for CASSVRSGRGYTF.

The chain uses TRBV25-1 and TRBJ2-5; 8 bases map to TRBD1. The CDR3 spans 15 residues. J was trimmed by 7 bases and V by 6 bases; bases with no gene match: 13. CDR1 is MGHDK, CDR2 SYGVNS, per germline. CDR3 region: CASSLGQAPEWTQYF. The CDR3, as DNA: TGTGCCAGCAGCCTGGGACAGGCGCCCGAGTGGACCCAGTACTTC.

The chain is built from TRBV18 and TRBJ2-5; no reliable D call. Germline lookup yields CDR1 KGHSH and CDR2 LQKENI. The CDR3 has 12 residues. V lost 8 bases and J lost 4, with 11 bases in between. DNA for the CDR3: TGTGCCAGCCGCCCACCCGGAGAGACCCAGTACTTC. The encoded protein is CASRPPGETQYF. The full variable domain, completed using reference TRBV18 and TRBJ2-5, is NAGVMQNPRHLVRRRGQEARLRCSPMKGHSHVYWYRQLPEEGLKFMVYLQKENIIDESGMPKERFSAEFPKEGPSILRIQQVVRGDSAAYFCASRPPGETQYFGPGTRLLVL.

Here the CDR3 DNA reads TGTGCCAGCAGTTCAACTAGCGCTAGCTCCTACAATGAGCAGTTCTTC. It specifies CASSSTSASSYNEQFF. V usage is TRBV28 and J usage is TRBJ2-1, with 7 bases lining up with TRBD2. The CDR3 runs 16 residues. V shed 4 bases, J shed 0 bases, and the junction held 6 bases outside the gene matches. CDR1 MDHEN and CDR2 SYDVKM come from the germline V gene.

The chain carries TRBV29-1 and TRBJ1-4; D unresolved. The CDR3 has 12 amino acids. CDR1 and CDR2 from the germline V gene are SQVTM and ANQGSEA. Trimming took 7 bases from V and 4 from J, leaving 10 bases between them. This CDR3 is CSARHSNEKLFF. The CDR3 DNA sequence: TGCAGCGCCAGACATAGTAATGAAAAACTGTTTTTT. Complete variable domain (other parts from reference TRBV29-1 and TRBJ1-4): SAVISQKPSRDICQRGTSLTIQCQVDSQVTMMFWYRQQPGQSLTLIATANQGSEATYESGFVIDKFPISRPNLTFSTLTVSNMSPEDSSIYLCSARHSNEKLFFGSGTQLSVL.

The chain employs TRBV5-1 and TRBJ2-3, with TRBD2 matching over 8 bases. CDR3 length: 15 amino acids. Trimming took 6 bases from V and 0 from J; bases not matched to a gene: 6. CDR1 is SGHRS, CDR2 YFSETQ, per germline. CDR3 sequence (DNA): TGCGCCAGCACGGCGGGAGGAGCCAGCACAGATACGCAGTATTTT. Its translation: CASTAGGASTDTQYF.

The gene calls are TRBV30 and TRBJ1-1; the match to TRBD1 covers 7 bases. Germline CDR1 reads GTSNPN; CDR2 reads SVGIG (reference sequence). The CDR3 totals 14 residues. V lost 4 bases and J lost 3; bases outside the gene matches: 8. The CDR3, as DNA: TGTGCCTGGACGGAGGGGGCAGTGGACACTGAAGCTTTCTTT. As protein: CAWTEGAVDTEAFF.

This CDR3 reads CASSFIGNTEAFF. The CDR3 DNA sequence: TGCGCCAGCAGCTTTATCGGGAACACTGAAGCTTTCTTT. The genes are TRBV5-1 and TRBJ1-1; unclear D gene. The CDR3 is 13 amino acids. Trimming removed 2 bases at V and 1 base at J, with 6 bases between. Germline CDR1 SGHRS, CDR2 YFSETQ.

The rearrangement links TRBV7-9 to TRBJ1-1; weak D call: TRBD1 (5 bases). The length of the CDR3 is 15 residues. The germline V gene has CDR1 SEHNR and CDR2 FQNEAQ (reference sequence). V was trimmed by 0 bases and J by 1 base, leaving 9 bases between them. The CDR3 loop is CASSLAWGGNTEAFF. Here the CDR3 DNA reads TGTGCCAGCAGCTTAGCCTGGGGGGGGAACACTGAAGCTTTCTTT.